What follows are 16 T cell receptor beta chains derived from one specimen sequenced in a study of CD8 T cells in ankylosing spondylitis. TCRdb processed the 5' RACE reads anew with MiXCR; each CDR3 protein has one entry. The table records approximately 31,000 distinct CDR3 sequences, less than 40% of them present only once. Sequenced material: synovial fluid, either unsorted or a sorted T cell fraction (not recorded which). The receptor set was obtained from a male donor with ankylosing spondylitis.

This clonotype was counted a few times. The CDR3 coding sequence is TGTGCCAGCAGCCAAGAGGGGACAGGGGCCTACGAGCAGTACTTC. Translated: CASSQEGTGAYEQYF. The chain couples TRBV4-2 to TRBJ2-7; the match to TRBD1 covers 10 bases. V shed 0 bases, J shed 2 bases, and the junction held 1 base outside the gene matches. Germline V lookup: CDR1 LGHNA, CDR2 YNFKEQ. The CDR3 is 15 amino acids.

For the CDR3, the DNA is TGTGCCAGCAGCTTACAGAGCGATACGCAGTATTTT. Encoded protein: CASSLQSDTQYF. This rearrangement joins TRBV7-9 to TRBJ2-3; D is unclear. V lost 2 bases and J lost 6, with 6 bases in between. From germline, CDR1 is SEHNR and CDR2 FQNEAQ (reference sequence). This CDR3 has 12 amino acids.

This clonotype was found many times. The J gene is TRBJ2-2, the V gene TRBV3-1, with 13 positions matching TRBD2. The CDR3 has 17 amino acids. Germline assignment: CDR1 LGHDT and CDR2 YNNKEL (reference sequence). Losses at the gene ends were 4 bases for V and 4 bases for J; bases not matched to a gene: 6. This chain's CDR3 is CASSPRGTSGTTGELFF. For the CDR3, the DNA is TGTGCCAGCAGCCCACGGGGGACTAGCGGGACCACCGGGGAGCTGTTTTTT.

This clonotype occurred a few times. The chain couples TRBV19 to TRBJ2-7, with D uncertain. This CDR3 has 13 residues. V was shortened by 10 bases and J by 1 base, with 14 bases between the two germline ends. Germline V gene data show CDR1 as LNHDA and CDR2 as SQIVND (reference sequence). CDR3 loop: CATGTDESYEQYF. CDR3 DNA sequence: TGTGCCACTGGAACAGATGAATCCTACGAGCAGTACTTC.

This clonotype has just one count. The rearrangement joins TRBV19 to TRBJ1-1; possibly TRBD1 for D (5 bases). Trimming cost V 1 base and J 0 bases, with 12 bases left between them. Germline lookup yields CDR1 LNHDA and CDR2 SQIVND (reference sequence). The length of the CDR3 is 16 residues. CDR3: CASSIAPGRMNTEAFF. CDR3 bases: TGTGCCAGTAGTATAGCCCCAGGGCGGATGAACACTGAAGCTTTCTTT. Supplemented by reference TRBV19 and TRBJ1-1, the full variable domain reads DGGITQSPKYLFRKEGQNVTLSCEQNLNHDAMYWYRQDPGQGLRLIYYSQIVNDFQKGDIAEGYSVSREKKESFPLTVTSAQKNPTAFYLCASSIAPGRMNTEAFFGQGTRLTVV.

The chain has TRBV20-1 and TRBJ2-1, with D unresolved. V lost 5 bases and J lost 5, with 19 bases in between. This CDR3 is 15 amino acids long. Germline CDR1 is DFQATT and CDR2 is SNEGSKA (reference sequence). The CDR3 coding sequence is TGCAGTGCTCAACTCCTAGGCAAGAAAAACAATGAGCAGTTCTTC. It encodes CSAQLLGKKNNEQFF.

The sample holds many counts of this clonotype. The chain has TRBV14 and TRBJ2-1, with D possibly being TRBD2 (5 bases). V lost 1 base, J lost 6 bases, and 16 bases lay in between. This CDR3 contains 16 residues. CDR1 and CDR2 (germline): SGHDN, FVKESK. The CDR3 region is CASSQGQGLLSNEQFF. For the CDR3, the DNA is TGTGCCAGCAGCCAAGGGCAAGGACTCTTAAGCAATGAGCAGTTCTTC.

This sequence joins TRBV11-2 and TRBJ2-4; TRBD2 is a possible D gene (5 bases). CDR1 and CDR2 (germline): SGHAT, FQNNGV. V was clipped by 4 bases and J by 5 bases, with 9 bases between them. The CDR3 covers 13 residues. The CDR3 bases are TGTGCCAGCAGCTCCGGACTTGAAAACATTCAGTACTTC. Residues: CASSSGLENIQYF.

This clonotype was picked up a small number of times. The genes are TRBV29-1 and TRBJ2-2; D unresolved. The V gene lost 3 bases and the J gene lost 0 bases, with 11 bases spanning the gap. This CDR3 region has 15 residues. Germline CDR1 is SQVTM and CDR2 is ANQGSEA. The CDR3 nucleotides read TGCAGCGTTGAGTCCGTCAGATCGAACACCGGGGAGCTGTTTTTT. Its protein is CSVESVRSNTGELFF.

In its sample, this clonotype was seen many times. The V call is TRBV12-3 or TRBV12-4, the J call TRBJ2-7; no clear D. This CDR3 has 11 residues. Trimming shortened V by 5 bases and J by 0 bases, and 2 bases separated the two germline ends. The CDR3 loop reads CASSNSYEQYV. For the CDR3, the DNA is TGTGCCAGCAGTAACTCCTACGAGCAGTACGTC.

This clonotype occurred a few times. This chain links TRBV6-1 with TRBJ2-5; 10 nucleotides match TRBD2. V trimming: 2 bases; J trimming: 1 base; junction bases outside the gene matches: 1. CDR3 length equals 15 residues. Germline CDR1 and CDR2: MNHNS and SASEGT. CDR3 sequence: CASSELAGVQETQYF. CDR3 DNA: TGTGCCAGCAGTGAACTAGCGGGAGTCCAAGAGACCCAGTACTTC.

The chain combines TRBV7-8 with TRBJ1-1; TRBD1 matches 10 bases. Germline CDR1 is SGHVS and CDR2 is FQNEAQ. J lost 0 bases, V lost 1 base, and 5 bases had no gene match. This CDR3 has 17 amino acids. DNA of the CDR3: TGTGCCAGCAGCTTAGGACAGGGGGCTGGGATGAACACTGAAGCTTTCTTT. This translates into CASSLGQGAGMNTEAFF.

This clonotype was found a few times. V and J are TRBV7-2 and TRBJ1-1; TRBD1 is a possible D gene (6 bases). V lost 4 bases and J 1 base, leaving 7 bases between the germline ends. CDR3 size: 13 residues. Germline V gene sequence: CDR1 SGHTA, CDR2 FQGNSA. The CDR3 sequence is CASSWTENTEAFF. CDR3 sequence (DNA): TGTGCCAGCAGCTGGACAGAGAACACTGAAGCTTTCTTT.

V usage is TRBV15 and J usage is TRBJ2-1, with D possibly being TRBD2 (6 bases). Per the germline V gene, CDR1 is LNHNV and CDR2 is YYDKDF (reference sequence). Deletions cut 0 bases from V and 3 bases from J, with 9 bases between. The CDR3 is 15 residues long. The CDR3 DNA is TGTGCCACCAGCAGAGAGGATAGCGGCTACAATGAGCAGTTCTTC. Translation: CATSREDSGYNEQFF.

The CDR3 sequence: CASSLGQAAQAYEQYV. The CDR3 DNA reads as TGTGCCAGCAGCTTAGGTCAGGCAGCACAGGCATACGAGCAGTACGTC. The gene calls are TRBV5-6 and TRBJ2-7; tentative D call: TRBD1 (5 bases). The germline V gene has CDR1 SGHDT and CDR2 YYEEEE. The CDR3 is 16 amino acids. Trimming shortened V by 2 bases and J by 4 bases, and 19 bases separated the two germline ends.

This clonotype was seen a few times. The gene calls are TRBV7-2 and TRBJ2-5; D may be TRBD1 (6 bases). V gave up 1 base and J gave up 3 bases, with 18 bases separating them. The CDR3 has 17 amino acids. Germline CDR1 SGHTA, CDR2 FQGNSA. CDR3 nucleotides: TGTGCCAGCAGCTTAGTATTGCCCCAGACAGGAAAAGAGACCCAGTACTTC. Protein: CASSLVLPQTGKETQYF. The whole variable domain, remainder taken from reference TRBV7-2 and TRBJ2-5, is GAGVSQSPSNKVTEKGKDVELRCDPISGHTALYWYRQSLGQGLEFLIYFQGNSAPDKSGLPSDRFSAERTGGSVSTLTIQRTQQEDSAVYLCASSLVLPQTGKETQYFGPGTRLLVL.